This TCR beta chain was sequenced during a study of blood T cell repertoires in COVID-19. Across the whole study: Researchers got acute and convalescent COVID-19 samples from the United States, Italy and Spain. The cDNA or gDNA used as material had been derived from T cells, B-cell-depleted T cells, or PBMCs.

Original processing notes: Amplification with reference gene primers provided the estimates of nucleated cell counts. Data came from immunoSEQ multiplex PCR; TCRdb stores just in-frame clones and leaves some out. For V, J and clone size, that table is used; D and trimming come from the DNA. The table records about 190,000 clones, 88% of them present only once. CDR3 length: 12 residues. V lost 4 bases and J 5 bases, leaving 11 bases between the germline ends. From germline, CDR1 is GTSNPN and CDR2 SVGIG (reference sequence). The clonotype originates from a human donor in a cohort sampled during active COVID-19. V and J are TRBV30 and TRBJ2-5, with D perhaps TRBD2 (5 bases). Sequenced sample: peripheral blood. The DNA for the CDR3 is TGTGCCTGGACTGCATCGGGGGAGACCCAGTACTTC. Its protein product is CAWTASGETQYF. Together with reference TRBV30 and TRBJ2-5, the CDR3 gives the full variable domain: SQTIHQWPATLVQPVGSPLSLECTVEGTSNPNLYWYRQAAGRGLQLLFYSVGIGQISSEVPQNLSASRPQDRQFILSSKKLLLSDSGFYLCAWTASGETQYFGPGTRLLVL.